The 15 T cell receptor beta chains reported below all come from one sample, sequenced in a study of Ad26.COV2.S vaccination and SARS-CoV-2 variants. Method: immunoSEQ multiplex PCR; TCRdb's copy keeps in-frame clones and lacks some. The table lists about 440,000 clones, approximately 90% of them singletons. As to treatment: roughly 18 received Ad26.COV2.S at low or high dose, single or two shots; 5 received placebo; per-sample allocation not given. Samples were taken on day 63 after the first vaccine or placebo injection. The input for sequencing was peripheral blood, taken in a trial of Ad26.COV2.S vaccine versus placebo. These receptors were collected from a person aged 18-60 years who received the Ad26.COV2.S COVID-19 vaccine or a placebo.

The chain recombines TRBV28 with TRBJ2-5, with D uncertain. There are 12 residues in the CDR3. The germline V gene encodes CDR1 MDHEN and CDR2 SYDVKM. V was clipped by 1 base and J by 7 bases, with 7 bases between them. In nucleotides, the CDR3 is TGTGCCAGCAGTTTATTCCCCGGGACCCAGTACTTC. Protein sequence: CASSLFPGTQYF. The complete variable domain, with remaining parts taken from reference TRBV28 and TRBJ2-5, reads DVKVTQSSRYLVKRTGEKVFLECVQDMDHENMFWYRQDPGLGLRLIYFSYDVKMKEKGDIPEGYSVSREKKERFSLILESASTNQTSMYLCASSLFPGTQYFGPGTRLLVL.

The J gene is TRBJ2-7, the V gene TRBV20-1; TRBD1 might be the D (6 bases). Germline V gene lookup returns CDR1 DFQATT and CDR2 SNEGSKA (reference sequence). The CDR3 loop spans 11 amino acids. V was trimmed by 6 bases and J by 7 bases, leaving 13 bases between them. The CDR3 nucleotides are TGCAGTGCCCGCAGGGGTAAGGAGCAGTACTTC. Protein: CSARRGKEQYF.

In nucleotides, the CDR3 is TGTGCCAGCAGCCCGGGCAGGGGGGCCAAAAACATTCAGTACTTC. It specifies CASSPGRGAKNIQYF. The V gene is TRBV7-8, the J gene TRBJ2-4; 7 nucleotides line up with TRBD1. The CDR3 has 15 residues. V shed 5 bases and J 1 base; nucleotides not matched to a gene: 5. Germline V gene data show CDR1 as SGHVS and CDR2 as FQNEAQ.

This clone was observed once. The CDR3 region is CASSLMRASTDTQYF. The CDR3 bases are TGTGCCAGCAGCCTAATGCGGGCAAGCACAGATACGCAGTATTTT. This chain joins TRBV4-2 and TRBJ2-3; tentative D call: TRBD2 (5 bases). Germline values: CDR1 LGHNA, CDR2 YNFKEQ. V lost 4 bases, J lost 0 bases, and 11 bases lay in between. This CDR3 has 15 residues.

The chain combines TRBV5-1 with TRBJ2-7; D is perhaps TRBD2 (6 bases). Trimming stripped 4 bases from V and 1 base from J, with 12 bases between. The CDR3 spans 14 residues. The germline V gene encodes CDR1 SGHRS and CDR2 YFSETQ. Written as DNA, the CDR3 is TGCGCCAGCAGCGCCCCGGCGGGATCCTACGAGCAGTACTTC. Protein product: CASSAPAGSYEQYF.

This chain uses TRBV15 with TRBJ2-2, with unresolved D. The CDR3 loop spans 12 amino acids. Per germline, CDR1 LNHNV and CDR2 YYDKDF (reference sequence). V was shortened by 6 bases and J by 6 bases, with 8 bases between the two germline ends. The CDR3 DNA sequence: TGTGCCACCAGATGGCCGTCCGGGGAGCTGTTTTTT. Amino acid sequence: CATRWPSGELFF.

J is TRBJ1-4 and V is TRBV18, with D possibly TRBD1 on 5 matching bases. Trimming stripped 4 bases from V and 3 bases from J, with 12 bases between. The CDR3 loop spans 15 amino acids. Germline CDR1 reads KGHSH; CDR2 reads LQKENI. CDR3 amino acids: CASSLAGRANEKLFF. The CDR3 bases are TGTGCCAGCTCACTAGCAGGGCGGGCTAATGAAAAACTGTTTTTT.

The chain uses TRBV2 and TRBJ2-1; D ambiguous. Between the trimmed V and J ends, which lost 6 bases and 9 bases, there was a span of 18 bases. Per the germline V gene, CDR1 is SNHLY and CDR2 is FYNNEI. There are 14 residues in the CDR3. This CDR3 reads CASSTPPRVGEQFF. In DNA form, the CDR3 reads TGTGCCAGCAGCACACCCCCCCGGGTGGGTGAGCAGTTCTTC.

The chain recombines TRBV19 with TRBJ2-3; the D gene is possibly TRBD1 (5 bases). Trimming took 4 bases from V and 6 from J, leaving 17 bases between them. The CDR3 spans 15 residues. Germline CDR1 reads LNHDA; CDR2 reads SQIVND (reference sequence). The CDR3 coding sequence is TGTGCCAGTAGTACTGCAGGGCGCAATTGGGATACGCAGTATTTT. It codes for CASSTAGRNWDTQYF.

This sequence joins TRBV2 and TRBJ2-1, with TRBD2 identical over 9 bases. CDR3 length: 15 residues. J lost 1 base, V lost 5 bases, and 3 bases had no gene match. The germline CDR1 and CDR2 sequences are SNHLY and FYNNEI. The CDR3 reads CASSIAGDSYNEQFF. In DNA, the CDR3 is TGTGCCAGCAGTATAGCGGGAGATTCCTACAATGAGCAGTTCTTC.

This clone was found once. The chain employs TRBV21-1 and TRBJ2-3; the D segment call TRBD1 is taken from the table without a DNA check. TRBV21-1 is labeled a pseudogene. The CDR3 has 16 amino acids. The CDR3 DNA reads TGTGCCAGCAGAGGGAAGGGGAAAAAAAGCACAGATACGCAGTATTTT. It is translated as CASRGKGKKSTDTQYF.

V is TRBV2 and J is TRBJ2-5; 7 bases align to TRBD2. CDR1 is SNHLY and CDR2 is FYNNEI in the germline V gene. The CDR3 runs to 17 residues. J was trimmed by 3 bases and V by 6 bases; bases with no gene match: 16. The chain's CDR3 is CASSVPGSGGGKETQYF. CDR3 nucleotides: TGTGCCAGCAGCGTCCCGGGGTCGGGGGGAGGAAAAGAGACCCAGTACTTC.

The rearrangement joins TRBV7-8 to TRBJ2-1; D remains ambiguous. This CDR3 is built from 16 residues. The V and J ends lost 1 base and 0 bases respectively, with 10 bases between them. Per the germline V gene, CDR1 is SGHVS and CDR2 is FQNEAQ. Written as DNA, the CDR3 is TGTGCCAGCAGCTTAGTAAGAGAGGACTCCTACAATGAGCAGTTCTTC. Translated: CASSLVREDSYNEQFF.

This clone was seen once. CDR3 sequence: CASRVWARGVGRYTF. The CDR3 DNA reads TGTGCCAGCAGAGTGTGGGCTCGGGGGGTTGGTCGCTACACCTTC. The rearrangement uses TRBV28 and TRBJ1-2; maybe TRBD1 (5 bases). Germline V gene sequence: CDR1 MDHEN, CDR2 SYDVKM. Trimming took 6 bases from V and 9 from J, leaving 23 bases between them. CDR3 length equals 15 residues.

The chain links TRBV5-4 to TRBJ1-2; TRBD1 is a possible D gene (5 bases). The CDR3 loop spans 13 amino acids. V lost 3 bases and J lost 8, with 14 bases in between. The V gene's germline CDR1 is SGHNT and CDR2 YYREEE (reference sequence). The CDR3, as DNA: TGTGCCAGCAGCTCCACAGGAGGAGGAGGCTACACCTTC. Amino acids: CASSSTGGGGYTF.